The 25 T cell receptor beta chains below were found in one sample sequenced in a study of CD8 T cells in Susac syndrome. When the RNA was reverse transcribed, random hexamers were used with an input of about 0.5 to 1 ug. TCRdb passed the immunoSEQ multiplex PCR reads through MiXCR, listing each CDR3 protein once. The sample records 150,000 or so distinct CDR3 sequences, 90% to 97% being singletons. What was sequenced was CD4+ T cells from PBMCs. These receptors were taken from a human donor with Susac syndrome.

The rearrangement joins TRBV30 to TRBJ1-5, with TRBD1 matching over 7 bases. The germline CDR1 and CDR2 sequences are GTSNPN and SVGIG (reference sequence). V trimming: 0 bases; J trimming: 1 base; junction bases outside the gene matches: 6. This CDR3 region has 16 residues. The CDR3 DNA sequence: TGTGCCTGGAGTGTACTGGACAGGAGGAGCAATCAGCCCCAGCATTTT. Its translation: CAWSVLDRRSNQPQHF.

CDR3 loop: CASSPGLAETQYF. DNA for the CDR3: TGCGCCAGCAGCCCAGGACTAGCAGAGACCCAGTACTTC. V and J are TRBV5-1 and TRBJ2-5, with 8 bases identical to TRBD2. The CDR3 sequence is 13 residues long. CDR1 is SGHRS and CDR2 is YFSETQ in the germline V gene. V lost 4 bases to trimming and J lost 4 bases; unmatched junction nucleotides: 3. Full variable domain (remainder filled in from reference TRBV5-1 and TRBJ2-5): KAGVTQTPRYLIKTRGQQVTLSCSPISGHRSVSWYQQTPGQGLQFLFEYFSETQRNKGNFPGRFSGRQFSNSRSEMNVSTLELGDSALYLCASSPGLAETQYFGPGTRLLVL.

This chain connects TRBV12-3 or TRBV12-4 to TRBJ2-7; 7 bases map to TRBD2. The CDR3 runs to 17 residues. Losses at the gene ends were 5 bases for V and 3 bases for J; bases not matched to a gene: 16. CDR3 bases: TGTGCCAGCAGTCACAACCTGGGGGGAGGGACCATCTACGAGCAGTACTTC. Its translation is CASSHNLGGGTIYEQYF.

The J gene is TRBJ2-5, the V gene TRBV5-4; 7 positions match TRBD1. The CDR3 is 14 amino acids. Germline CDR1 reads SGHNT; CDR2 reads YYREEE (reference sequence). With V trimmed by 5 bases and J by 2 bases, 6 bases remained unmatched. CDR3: CASRLQGKQETQYF. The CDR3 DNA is TGTGCCAGCAGGTTACAGGGGAAGCAAGAGACCCAGTACTTC.

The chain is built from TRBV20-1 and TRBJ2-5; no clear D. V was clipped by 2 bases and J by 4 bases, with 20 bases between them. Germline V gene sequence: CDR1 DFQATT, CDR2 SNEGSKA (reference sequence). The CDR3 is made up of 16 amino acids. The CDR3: CSARPSIRARRETQYF. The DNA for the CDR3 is TGCAGTGCTAGACCCTCGATAAGGGCCCGCCGAGAGACCCAGTACTTC.

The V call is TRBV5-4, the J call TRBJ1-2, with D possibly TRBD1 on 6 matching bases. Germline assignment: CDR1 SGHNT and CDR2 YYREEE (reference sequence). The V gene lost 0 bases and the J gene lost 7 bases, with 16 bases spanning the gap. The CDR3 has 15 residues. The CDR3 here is CASSLAAAGAAGYTF. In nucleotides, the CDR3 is TGTGCCAGCAGCTTGGCCGCGGCAGGGGCGGCTGGCTACACCTTC.

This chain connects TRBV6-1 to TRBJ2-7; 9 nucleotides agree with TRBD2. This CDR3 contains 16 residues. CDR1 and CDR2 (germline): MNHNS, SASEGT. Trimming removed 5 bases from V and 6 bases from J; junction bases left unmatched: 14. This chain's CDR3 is CASSHPGVAGALEQYF. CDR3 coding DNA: TGTGCCAGCAGTCATCCCGGGGTAGCGGGGGCCCTCGAGCAGTACTTC.

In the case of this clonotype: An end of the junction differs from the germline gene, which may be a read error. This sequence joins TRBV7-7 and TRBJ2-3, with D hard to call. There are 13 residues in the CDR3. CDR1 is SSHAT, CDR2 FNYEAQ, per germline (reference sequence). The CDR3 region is CASSSDSGDTQYF. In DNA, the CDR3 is TGTGCTAGCAGCTCCGACTCTGGAGATACGCAGTATTTT. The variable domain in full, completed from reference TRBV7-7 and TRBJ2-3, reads GAGVSQSPRYKVTKRGQDVTLRCDPISSHATLYWYQQALGQGPEFLTYFNYEAQPDKSGLPSDRFSAERPEGSISTLTIQRTEQRDSAMYRCASSSDSGDTQYFGPGTRLTVL.

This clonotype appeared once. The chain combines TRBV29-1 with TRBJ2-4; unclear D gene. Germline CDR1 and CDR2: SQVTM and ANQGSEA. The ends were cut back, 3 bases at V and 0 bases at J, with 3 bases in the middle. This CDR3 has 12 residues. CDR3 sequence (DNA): TGCAGCGTTGATCTAGCCAAAAACATTCAGTACTTC. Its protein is CSVDLAKNIQYF.

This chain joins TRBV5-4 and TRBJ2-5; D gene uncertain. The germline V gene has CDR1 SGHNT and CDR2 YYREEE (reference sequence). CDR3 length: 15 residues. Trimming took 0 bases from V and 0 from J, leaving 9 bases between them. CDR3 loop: CASSLELLNQETQYF. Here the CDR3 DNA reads TGTGCCAGCAGCTTGGAACTTTTAAACCAAGAGACCCAGTACTTC. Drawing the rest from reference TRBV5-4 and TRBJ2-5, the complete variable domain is ETGVTQSPTHLIKTRGQQVTLRCSSQSGHNTVSWYQQALGQGPQFIFQYYREEENGRGNFPPRFSGLQFPNYSSELNVNALELDDSALYLCASSLELLNQETQYFGPGTRLLVL.

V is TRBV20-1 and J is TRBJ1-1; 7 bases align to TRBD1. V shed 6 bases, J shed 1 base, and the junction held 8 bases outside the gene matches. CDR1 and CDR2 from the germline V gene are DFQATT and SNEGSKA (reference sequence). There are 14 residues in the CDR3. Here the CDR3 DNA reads TGCAGTGCCTGGAAAGACAGGGCGAACACTGAAGCTTTCTTT. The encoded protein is CSAWKDRANTEAFF.

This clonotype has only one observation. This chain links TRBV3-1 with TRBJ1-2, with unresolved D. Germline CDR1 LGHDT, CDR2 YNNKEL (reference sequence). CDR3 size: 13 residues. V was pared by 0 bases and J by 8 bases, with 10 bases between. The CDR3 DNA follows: TGTGCCAGCAGCCAAGAGAGGGCGAGAGGCTACACCTTC. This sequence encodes CASSQERARGYTF.

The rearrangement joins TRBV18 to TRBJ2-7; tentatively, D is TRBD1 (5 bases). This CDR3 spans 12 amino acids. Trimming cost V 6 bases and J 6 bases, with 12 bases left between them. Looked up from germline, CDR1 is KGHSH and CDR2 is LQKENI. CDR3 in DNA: TGTGCCAGCTCGGACACCTCCCCCGAGCAGTACGTC. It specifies CASSDTSPEQYV.

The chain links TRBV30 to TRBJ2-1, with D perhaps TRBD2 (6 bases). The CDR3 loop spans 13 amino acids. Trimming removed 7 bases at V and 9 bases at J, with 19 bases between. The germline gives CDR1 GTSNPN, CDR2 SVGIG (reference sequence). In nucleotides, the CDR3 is TGTGCCTCGACGGTGGTAGCGGCGACTGAGCAGTTCTTC. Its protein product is CASTVVAATEQFF.

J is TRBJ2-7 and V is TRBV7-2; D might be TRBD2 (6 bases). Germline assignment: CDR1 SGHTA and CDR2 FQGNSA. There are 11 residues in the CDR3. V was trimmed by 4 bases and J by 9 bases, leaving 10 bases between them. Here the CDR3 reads CASSSDYRQYF. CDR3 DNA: TGTGCCAGCAGCTCGGACTACCGGCAGTACTTC.

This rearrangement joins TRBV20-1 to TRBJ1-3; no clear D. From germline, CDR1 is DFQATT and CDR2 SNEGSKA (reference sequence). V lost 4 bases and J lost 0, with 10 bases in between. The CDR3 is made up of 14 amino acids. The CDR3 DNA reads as TGCAGTGCTATGTTAGACTCCTCTGGAAACACCATATATTTT. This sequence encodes CSAMLDSSGNTIYF.

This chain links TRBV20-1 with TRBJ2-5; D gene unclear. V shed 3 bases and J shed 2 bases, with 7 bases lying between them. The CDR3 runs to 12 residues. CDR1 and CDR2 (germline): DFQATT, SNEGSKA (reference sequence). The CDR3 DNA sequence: TGCAGTGCTAGTGGCGCACAAGAGACCCAGTACTTC. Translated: CSASGAQETQYF.

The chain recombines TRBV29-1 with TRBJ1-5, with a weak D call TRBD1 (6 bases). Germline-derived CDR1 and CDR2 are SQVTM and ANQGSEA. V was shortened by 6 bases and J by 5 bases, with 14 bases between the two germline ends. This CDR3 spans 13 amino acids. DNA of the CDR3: TGCAGCGTCGGCTACAGGGCGGATCAGCCCCAGCATTTT. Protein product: CSVGYRADQPQHF. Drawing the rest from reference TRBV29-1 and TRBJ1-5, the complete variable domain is SAVISQKPSRDICQRGTSLTIQCQVDSQVTMMFWYRQQPGQSLTLIATANQGSEATYESGFVIDKFPISRPNLTFSTLTVSNMSPEDSSIYLCSVGYRADQPQHFGDGTRLSIL.

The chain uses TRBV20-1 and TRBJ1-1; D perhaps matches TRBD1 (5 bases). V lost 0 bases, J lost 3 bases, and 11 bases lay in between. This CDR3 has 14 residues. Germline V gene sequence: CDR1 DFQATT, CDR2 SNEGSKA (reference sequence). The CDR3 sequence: CSARDPREYTEAFF. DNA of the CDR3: TGCAGTGCTAGAGACCCCAGGGAATACACTGAAGCTTTCTTT.

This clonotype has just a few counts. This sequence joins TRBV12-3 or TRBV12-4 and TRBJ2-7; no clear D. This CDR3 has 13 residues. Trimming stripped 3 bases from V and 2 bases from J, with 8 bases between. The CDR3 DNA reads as TGTGCCAGCAGTTTGAACGGAGCCTACGAGCAGTACTTC. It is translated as CASSLNGAYEQYF.

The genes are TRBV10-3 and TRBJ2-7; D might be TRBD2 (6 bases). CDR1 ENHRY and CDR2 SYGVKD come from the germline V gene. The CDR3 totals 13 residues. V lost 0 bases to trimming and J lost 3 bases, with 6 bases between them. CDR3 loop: CAISESTSYEQYF. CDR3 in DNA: TGTGCCATCAGTGAGTCGACTAGCTACGAGCAGTACTTC.

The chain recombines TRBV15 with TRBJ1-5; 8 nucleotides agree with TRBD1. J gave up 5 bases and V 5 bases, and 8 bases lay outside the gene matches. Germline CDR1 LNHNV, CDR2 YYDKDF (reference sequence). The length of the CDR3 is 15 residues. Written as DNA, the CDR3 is TGTGCCACCAGCTCCGGGACAGGCCCTGATCAGCCCCAGCATTTT. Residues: CATSSGTGPDQPQHF.

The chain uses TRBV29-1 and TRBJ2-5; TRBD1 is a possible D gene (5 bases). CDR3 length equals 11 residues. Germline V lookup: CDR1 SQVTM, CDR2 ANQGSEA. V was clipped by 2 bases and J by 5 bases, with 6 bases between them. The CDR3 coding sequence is TGCAGCGTTGAAAAGGGGGAGACCCAGTACTTC. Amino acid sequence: CSVEKGETQYF.

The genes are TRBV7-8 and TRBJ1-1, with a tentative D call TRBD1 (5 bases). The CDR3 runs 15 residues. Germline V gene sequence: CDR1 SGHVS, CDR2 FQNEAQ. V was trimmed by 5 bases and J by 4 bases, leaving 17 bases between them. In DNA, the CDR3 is TGTGCCAGCAGCGGAATACAGGCTTTTGGCACTGAAGCTTTCTTT. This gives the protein CASSGIQAFGTEAFF.

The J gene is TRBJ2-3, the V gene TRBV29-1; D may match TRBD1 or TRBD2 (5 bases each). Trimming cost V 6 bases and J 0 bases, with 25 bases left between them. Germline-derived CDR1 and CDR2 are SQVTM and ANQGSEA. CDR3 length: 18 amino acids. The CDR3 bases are TGCAGCGTCTGCCTTGGGGCGGAGGCCCAGACGAGCACAGATACGCAGTATTTT. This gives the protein CSVCLGAEAQTSTDTQYF.